This T cell receptor (beta chain) appears in the sequencing data of a study of cytomegalovirus exposure and HLA in healthy donors. Trimming removed 6 bases at V and 4 bases at J, with 16 bases between. From germline, CDR1 is SGHVS and CDR2 FQNEAQ. CDR3 size: 15 residues. Both 60 Vbeta primers and 13 Jbeta primers went into the PCR. Generated by immunoSEQ multiplex PCR, the TCRdb table keeps only in-frame clones and is missing some. Of some 150,000 clones in the sample, roughly 79% were seen once. The chain links TRBV7-8 to TRBJ2-1, with a possible D match to TRBD2 (5 bases). The sequencing input was PBMCs. This clonotype originated in a woman in her thirties in good health and CMV-seropositive. This CDR3 reads CASRFRDSFYNEQFF. The CDR3 DNA follows: TGTGCCAGCAGATTCCGGGATTCGTTTTACAATGAGCAGTTCTTC.